The present T cell receptor (beta chain) was sequenced within a study of cytomegalovirus exposure and HLA in healthy donors. Study-wide findings and caveats: Rarity marked most TCR sequences, yet some public TCRs occurred in many donors. Prior analysis indicated that the majority of TCR beta V segments exhibited productivity approximately 87% or approximately 30% of the time.

This CDR3 contains 18 residues. Per germline, CDR1 MNHEY and CDR2 SMNVEV (reference sequence). With V trimmed by 5 bases and J by 4 bases, 10 bases remained unmatched. Comments on this clone: Its specificity is unknown.

The PCR was carried out with 60 Vbeta primers and 13 Jbeta primers. Per the original data handling: A later analysis counted around 80 million unique TCR beta chains, some 11 million shared. Data came from immunoSEQ multiplex PCR; TCRdb stores just in-frame clones and leaves some out. The V and J calls and clone size are taken from that table; D and trimming were inferred from the DNA. The sample yields fewer than 140,000 clones, roughly 80% seen once. V gene TRBV27 combines with J gene TRBJ2-2; 13 nucleotides align to TRBD2. The source is a man between 60 and 75 years old in good health and CMV-seronegative. What was sequenced was PBMCs. This chain's CDR3 is CASSPGLAGLYSTGELFF. The CDR3 region has the DNA TGTGCCAGCAGTCCGGGACTAGCGGGGCTCTATTCCACCGGGGAGCTGTTTTTT.